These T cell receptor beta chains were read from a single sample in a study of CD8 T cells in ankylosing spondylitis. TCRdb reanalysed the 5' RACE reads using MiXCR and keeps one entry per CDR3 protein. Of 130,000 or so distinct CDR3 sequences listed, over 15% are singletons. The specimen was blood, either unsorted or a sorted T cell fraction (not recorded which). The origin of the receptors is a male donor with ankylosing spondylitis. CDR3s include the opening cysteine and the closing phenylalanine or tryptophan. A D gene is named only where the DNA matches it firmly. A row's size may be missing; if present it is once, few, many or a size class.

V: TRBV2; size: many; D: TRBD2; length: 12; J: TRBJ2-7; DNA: TGTGCCAGCACCGGACTAGGCGGCGAGCAGTACTTC; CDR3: CASTGLGGEQYF
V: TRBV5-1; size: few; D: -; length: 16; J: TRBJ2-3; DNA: TGCGCCAGCAGCCCGGAGGGGACTGGGATTACGGATACGCAGTATTTT; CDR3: CASSPEGTGITDTQYF
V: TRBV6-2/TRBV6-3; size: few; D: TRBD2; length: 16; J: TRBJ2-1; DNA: TGTGCCAGCAGTTACCTGTTTAGCGGGAGTATGAATGAGCAGTTCTTC; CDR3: CASSYLFSGSMNEQFF
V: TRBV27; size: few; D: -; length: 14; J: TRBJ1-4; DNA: TGTGCCAGCAGTTCGGCGAGCAATAATGAAAAACTGTTTTTT; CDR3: CASSSASNNEKLFF
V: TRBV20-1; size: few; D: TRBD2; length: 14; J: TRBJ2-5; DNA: TGCAGTGCTACCCTAGCGGGAGTTCGGGAGACCCAGTACTTC; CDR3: CSATLAGVRETQYF
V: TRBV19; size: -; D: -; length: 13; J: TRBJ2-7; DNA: TGTGCCAGTAGTGCGGCGGTCCCCTACGAGCAGTACTTC; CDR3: CASSAAVPYEQYF
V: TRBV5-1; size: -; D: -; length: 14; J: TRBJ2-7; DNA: TGCGCCAGCAGCTTGGGACAGGTCTCCTACGAGCAGTACTTC; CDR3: CASSLGQVSYEQYF
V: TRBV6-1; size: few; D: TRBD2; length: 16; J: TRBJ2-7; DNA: TGTGCCAGCAGTACCCTCCGACTAGCGGGATCCTACGAGCAGTACTTC; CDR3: CASSTLRLAGSYEQYF
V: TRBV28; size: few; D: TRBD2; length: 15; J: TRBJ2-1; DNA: TGTGCCAGCAGTTCTGAGCGGGAGTCGGACAATGAGCAGTTCTTC; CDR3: CASSSERESDNEQFF
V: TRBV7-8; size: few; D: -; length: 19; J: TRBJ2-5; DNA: TGTGCCAGCAGCACCGACCCGAACAGGGGAGGGGGCTTTCAAGAGACCCAGTACTTC; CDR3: CASSTDPNRGGGFQETQYF
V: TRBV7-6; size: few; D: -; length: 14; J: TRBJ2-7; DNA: TGTGCCAGCAGCTCAGAGATGGCAACCTACGAGCAGTACTTC; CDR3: CASSSEMATYEQYF
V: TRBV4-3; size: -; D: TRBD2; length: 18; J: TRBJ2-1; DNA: TGCGCCAGCGGGGGACTAGCGGGTTTGGAGAGCTCCTACAATGAGCAGTTCTTC; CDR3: CASGGLAGLESSYNEQFF
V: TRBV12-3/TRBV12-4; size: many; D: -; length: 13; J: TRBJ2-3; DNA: TGTGCCAGCAGTTTAGCAGGCACAGATACGCAGTATTTT; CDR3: CASSLAGTDTQYF
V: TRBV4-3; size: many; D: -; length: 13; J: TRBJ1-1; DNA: TGCGCCAGCAGCCAAGTTAATACAAAAGAAGCTTTCTTT; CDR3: CASSQVNTKEAFF
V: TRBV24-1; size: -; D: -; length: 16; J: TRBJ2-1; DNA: TGTGCCACCAGTGACCAGACTAGTTCGTCCTACAATGAGCAGTTCTTC; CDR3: CATSDQTSSSYNEQFF
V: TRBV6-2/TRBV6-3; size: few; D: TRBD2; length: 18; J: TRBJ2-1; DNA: TGTGCCAGCAGTTACTCCTCCCTACTAGCGGTAGCCTACAATGAGCAGTTCTTC; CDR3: CASSYSSLLAVAYNEQFF
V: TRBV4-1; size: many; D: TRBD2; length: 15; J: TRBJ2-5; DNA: TGCGCCAGCAGCCAAGGACTAGCTGGCCGAGAGACCCAGTACTTC; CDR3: CASSQGLAGRETQYF
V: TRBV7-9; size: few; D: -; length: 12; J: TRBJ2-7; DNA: TGTGCCAGCAGCGCAGGGGTCTACGAGCAGTACTTC; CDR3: CASSAGVYEQYF
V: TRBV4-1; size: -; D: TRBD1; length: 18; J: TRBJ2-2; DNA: TGCGCCAGCAGCCGTAACATCCTCAGGGGGCTCGGCACCGGGGAGCTGTTTTTT; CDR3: CASSRNILRGLGTGELFF
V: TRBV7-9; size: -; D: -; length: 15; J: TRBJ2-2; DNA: TGTGCCAGCAGCTTCTTTGCGGTCAACACCGGGGAGCTGTTTTTT; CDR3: CASSFFAVNTGELFF
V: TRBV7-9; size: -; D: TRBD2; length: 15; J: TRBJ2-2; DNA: TGTGCCAGCAGCTTATCTAGCGGGAACACCGGGGAGCTGTTTTTT; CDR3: CASSLSSGNTGELFF
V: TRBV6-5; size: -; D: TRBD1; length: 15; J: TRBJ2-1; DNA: TGTGCCAGCAGTTACGCCGAACAGGGGCGCGGTGAGCAGTTCTTC; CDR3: CASSYAEQGRGEQFF
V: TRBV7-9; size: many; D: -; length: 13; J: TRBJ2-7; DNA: TGTGCCAGCAGCTTGCAGGGCCCCTACGAGCAGTACTTC; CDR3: CASSLQGPYEQYF
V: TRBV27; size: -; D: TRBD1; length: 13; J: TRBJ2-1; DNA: TGTGCCAGCAGCTCACTTCCGGGACAGTCGCAGTTCTTC; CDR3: CASSSLPGQSQFF
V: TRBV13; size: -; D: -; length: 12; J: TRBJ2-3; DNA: TGTGCCAGCAGCCCCTGGAGGGATACGCAGTATTTT; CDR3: CASSPWRDTQYF
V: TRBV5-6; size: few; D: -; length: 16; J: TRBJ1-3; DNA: TGTGCCAGCAGCTTAGGATTGGCCTCCACTGGAAACACCATATATTTT; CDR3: CASSLGLASTGNTIYF
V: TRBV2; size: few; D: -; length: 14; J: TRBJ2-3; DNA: TGTGCCAGCAGACCGATTCCGCGGCCAGATACGCAGTATTTT; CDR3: CASRPIPRPDTQYF
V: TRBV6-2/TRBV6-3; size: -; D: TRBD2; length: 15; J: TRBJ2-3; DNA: TGTGCCAGCAGTTACTTAGCGGGAGGAGCGGATACGCAGTATTTT; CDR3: CASSYLAGGADTQYF
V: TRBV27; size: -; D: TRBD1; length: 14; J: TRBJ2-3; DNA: TGTGCCAGCAGTCCGGGACAGGGGACAGATACGCAGTATTTT; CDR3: CASSPGQGTDTQYF
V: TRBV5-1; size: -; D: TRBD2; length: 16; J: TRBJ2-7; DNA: TGCGCCAGCAGCTTGGTTCCGAGCGGGAGGGCCGACGAGCAGTACTTC; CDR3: CASSLVPSGRADEQYF
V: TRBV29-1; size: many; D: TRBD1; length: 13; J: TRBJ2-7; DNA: TGCAGCGCTACCGGGACAGACTCCTACGAGCAGTACTTC; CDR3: CSATGTDSYEQYF
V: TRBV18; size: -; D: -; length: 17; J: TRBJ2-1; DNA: TGTGCCAGCTCACCACGGGAGACCCGGGACAAAAACAATGAGCAGTTCTTC; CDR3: CASSPRETRDKNNEQFF
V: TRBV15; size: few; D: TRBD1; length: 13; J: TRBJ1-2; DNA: TGTGCCACCAGCACTCCGGGACAGCGAGGCTACACCTTC; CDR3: CATSTPGQRGYTF
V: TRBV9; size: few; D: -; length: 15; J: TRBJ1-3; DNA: TGTGCCAGCAGCCCTAGCAGGTACTCTGGAAACACCATATATTTT; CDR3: CASSPSRYSGNTIYF
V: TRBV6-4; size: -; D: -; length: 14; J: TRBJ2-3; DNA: TGTGCCAGCAGTGACCGCGCGAGCACAGATACGCAGTATTTT; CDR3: CASSDRASTDTQYF
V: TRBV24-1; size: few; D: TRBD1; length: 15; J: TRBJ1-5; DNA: TGTGCCACCAGTGGCTCGGACAGGGGGCCTCAGCCCCAGCATTTT; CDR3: CATSGSDRGPQPQHF
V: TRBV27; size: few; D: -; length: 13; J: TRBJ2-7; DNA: TGTGCCAGCAGTTTATCTTTAGCCTACGAGCAGTACTTC; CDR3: CASSLSLAYEQYF
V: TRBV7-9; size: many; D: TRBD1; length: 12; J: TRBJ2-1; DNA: TGTGCCAGCAGCACAGGACAGGACGAGCAGTTCTTC; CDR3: CASSTGQDEQFF
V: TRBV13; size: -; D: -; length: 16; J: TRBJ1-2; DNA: TGTGCCAGCAGCGTCGTCCGTCAAACCTTCCGCTATGGCTACACCTTC; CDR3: CASSVVRQTFRYGYTF
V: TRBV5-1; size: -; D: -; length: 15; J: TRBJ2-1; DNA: TGCGCCAGCAGACCCCGGGACTCGGATGTCTATGAGCAGTTCTTC; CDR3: CASRPRDSDVYEQFF
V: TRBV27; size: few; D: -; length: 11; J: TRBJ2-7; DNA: TGTGCCAGCAGATCAGGGAACGAGCAGTACTTC; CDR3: CASRSGNEQYF